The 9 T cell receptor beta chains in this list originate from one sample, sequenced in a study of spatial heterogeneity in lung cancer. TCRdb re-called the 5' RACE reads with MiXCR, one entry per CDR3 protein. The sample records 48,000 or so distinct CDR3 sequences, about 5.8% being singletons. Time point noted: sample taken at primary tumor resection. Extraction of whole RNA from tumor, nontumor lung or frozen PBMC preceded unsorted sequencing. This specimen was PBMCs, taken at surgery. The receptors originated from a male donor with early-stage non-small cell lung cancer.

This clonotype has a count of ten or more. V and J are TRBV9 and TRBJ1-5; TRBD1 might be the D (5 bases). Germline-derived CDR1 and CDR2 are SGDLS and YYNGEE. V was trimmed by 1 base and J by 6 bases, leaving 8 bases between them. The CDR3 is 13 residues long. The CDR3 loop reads CASSVQGGQPQHF. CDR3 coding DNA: TGTGCCAGCAGCGTACAGGGCGGTCAGCCCCAGCATTTT.

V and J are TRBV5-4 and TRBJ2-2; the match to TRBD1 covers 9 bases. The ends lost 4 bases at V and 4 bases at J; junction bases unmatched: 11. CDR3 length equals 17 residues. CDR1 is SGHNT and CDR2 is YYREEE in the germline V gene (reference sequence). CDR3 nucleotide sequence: TGTGCCAGCAGCCGAGGAGGACAGGGGCCGAGCACCGGGGAGCTGTTTTTT. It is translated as CASSRGGQGPSTGELFF.

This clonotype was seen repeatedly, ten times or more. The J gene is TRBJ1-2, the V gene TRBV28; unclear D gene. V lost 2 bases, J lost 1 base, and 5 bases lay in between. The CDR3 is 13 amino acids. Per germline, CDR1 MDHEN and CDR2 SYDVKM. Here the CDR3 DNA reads TGTGCCAGCAGTTTAAAGGTTAACTATGGCTACACCTTC. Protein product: CASSLKVNYGYTF.

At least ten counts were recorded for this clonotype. CDR3 loop: CATSRESGPNTQYF. The CDR3 DNA follows: TGTGCCACCAGCAGAGAGTCGGGGCCAAATACGCAGTATTTT. The chain joins TRBV15 to TRBJ2-3; D may be TRBD1 or TRBD2 (5 bases each). Between the trimmed V and J ends, which lost 0 bases and 7 bases, there was a span of 11 bases. The V gene's germline CDR1 is LNHNV and CDR2 YYDKDF (reference sequence). This CDR3 comprises 14 residues.

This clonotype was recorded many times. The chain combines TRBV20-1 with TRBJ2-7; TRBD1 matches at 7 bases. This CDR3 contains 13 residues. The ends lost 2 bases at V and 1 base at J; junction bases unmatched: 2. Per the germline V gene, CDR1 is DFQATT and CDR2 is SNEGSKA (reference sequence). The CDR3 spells CSARRGRSYEQYF. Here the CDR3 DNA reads TGCAGTGCTAGAAGGGGGCGTTCCTACGAGCAGTACTTC.

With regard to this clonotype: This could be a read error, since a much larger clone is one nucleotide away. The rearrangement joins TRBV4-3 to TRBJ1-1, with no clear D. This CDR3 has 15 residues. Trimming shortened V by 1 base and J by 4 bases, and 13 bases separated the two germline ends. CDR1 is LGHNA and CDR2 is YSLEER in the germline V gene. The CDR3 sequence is CASSQVYVVSTEAFF. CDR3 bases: TGCGCCAGCAGCCAAGTGTACGTGGTGAGCACTGAAGCTTTCTTT.

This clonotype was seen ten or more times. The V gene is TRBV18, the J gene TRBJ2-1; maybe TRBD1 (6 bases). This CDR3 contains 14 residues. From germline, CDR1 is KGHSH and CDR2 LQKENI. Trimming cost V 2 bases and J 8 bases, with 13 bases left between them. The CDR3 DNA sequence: TGTGCCAGCTCACCAAGAGCCTGGGGGCATGAGCAGTTCTTC. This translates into CASSPRAWGHEQFF.

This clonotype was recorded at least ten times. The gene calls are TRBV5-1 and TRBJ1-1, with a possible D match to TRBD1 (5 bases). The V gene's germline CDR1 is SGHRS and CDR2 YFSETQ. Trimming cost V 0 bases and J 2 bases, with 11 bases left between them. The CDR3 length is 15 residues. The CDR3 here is CASSLAGTGNTEAFF. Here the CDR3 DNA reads TGCGCCAGCAGCTTGGCCGGGACGGGCAACACTGAAGCTTTCTTT. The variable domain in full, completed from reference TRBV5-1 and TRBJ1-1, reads KAGVTQTPRYLIKTRGQQVTLSCSPISGHRSVSWYQQTPGQGLQFLFEYFSETQRNKGNFPGRFSGRQFSNSRSEMNVSTLELGDSALYLCASSLAGTGNTEAFFGQGTRLTVV.

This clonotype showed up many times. The CDR3 sequence is CSVEPSGGYNEQFF. CDR3 nucleotide sequence: TGCAGCGTTGAGCCTAGCGGGGGCTACAATGAGCAGTTCTTC. The chain has TRBV29-1 and TRBJ2-1, with 10 positions matching TRBD2. The CDR3 consists of 14 residues. Germline trimming cut 3 bases from V and 3 bases from J; bases unmatched to any gene: 2. Germline V gene sequence: CDR1 SQVTM, CDR2 ANQGSEA.